A single T cell receptor (beta chain) is shown here with its context. Antigen unknown. These data come from a study of CD8+ T cells in alopecia areata. The ends were cut back, 3 bases at V and 5 bases at J, with 14 bases in the middle. CDR3 length: 14 amino acids. Germline CDR1 and CDR2: KGHSH and LQKENI. Once RNA had been extracted, it was reverse transcribed into cDNA to act as the sequencing template. Repertoires were generated with immunoSEQ multiplex PCR, while TCRdb's copy carries only in-frame clones and drops some. The sample records 75,000 to 100,000 clones, less than 50% being singletons. Study-level results: Lesional scalp, especially alopecia totalis/universalis, showed higher clonality than normal scalp.

The sequence derives from a human donor with alopecia areata. The sample was CD4+ T cells sorted from blood. This sequence joins TRBV18 and TRBJ2-7, with D possibly TRBD2 on 5 matching bases. DNA for the CDR3: TGTGCCAGCTCACCTGCGAGGGATCGCCACGAGCAGTACTTC. It is translated as CASSPARDRHEQYF.